The following is a T cell receptor beta chain sequence with its context. Its antigen is currently unknown. These data are taken from a study of vaccination effects on CD4 cells after COVID-19. Germline-derived CDR1 and CDR2 are MNHNS and SASEGT. The CDR3 spans 11 residues. V was shortened by 2 bases and J by 6 bases, with 1 base between the two germline ends. Using viral peptide pools, the ViraFEST assay grew out antigen-specific CD4+ T cells prior to sequencing. CD4+ T cells were isolated after about nine days of culture. Cultures had half their medium replaced with IL-2 medium on days 3 and 7. Points from the study as a whole: Clones that were induced by infection or by vaccine showed marked contraction late after vaccination.

Method: immunoSEQ multiplex PCR; TCRdb's copy keeps in-frame clones and lacks some. The data show under 85,000 clones, roughly 72% seen once. This specimen consisted of CD4+ T cells from PBMCs cultured with HCoV-229E spike peptides, obtained before COVID-19 vaccination. The J gene is TRBJ1-4, the V gene TRBV6-1; D uncertain. The TCR comes from a human donor who received a COVID-19 vaccine. The CDR3 loop reads CASSEYEKLFF. In nucleotides, the CDR3 is TGTGCCAGCAGTGAATATGAAAAACTGTTTTTT.